Sequencing of this T cell receptor beta chain was carried out in a study of identical twins. Study outcomes and limitations: Models predicted too little out-of-frame TCR alpha sharing in monozygotic twins.

Template switching supplied a universal primer site; unique molecular identifiers were carried on the cDNA. TCRdb recomputed calls from the 5' RACE reads with MiXCR, one row per CDR3 protein. The sample gives about 450,000 distinct CDR3 sequences, around a sixth of which show up once; around 12% is in the top ten. This clonotype came up a few times. As yet, its antigen is unknown. Sequencing used naive T cells sorted from blood. This clonotype was sampled from a man aged 50-60 years in good health.

CDR3 in amino acids: CASSFASGGAGETQYF. The DNA for the CDR3 is TGCGCCAGCAGCTTTGCTAGCGGGGGGGCAGGTGAGACCCAGTACTTC. The chain employs TRBV5-1 and TRBJ2-5; TRBD2 aligns across 12 bases. Losses at the gene ends were 2 bases for V and 5 bases for J; bases not matched to a gene: 7. Germline V gene lookup returns CDR1 SGHRS and CDR2 YFSETQ. The CDR3 length is 16 residues.